This passage covers 14 T cell receptor beta chains from one sample sequenced in a study of molecular identifiers for immune sequencing clone quantification. TCRdb independently ran MiXCR on the PCR reads; one entry per CDR3 protein. The table lists tens of thousands of distinct CDR3 sequences, roughly a sixth of them singletons, with 0.9% to 1% in the top ten. The specimen sequenced was naive CD8+ T cells from blood, with Jurkat cell RNA spiked in. As for subset: FACS-sorted CD8+CD4-CCR7+CD45RA+ naive T cells. The receptors stem from a human donor in good health. Some libraries in this study had Jurkat cell RNA spiked in.

In this sample, this clonotype turned up many times. The V gene is TRBV20-1, the J gene TRBJ2-7, with D unclear. The CDR3 consists of 13 residues. Trimming took 3 bases from V and 2 from J, leaving 11 bases between them. Germline CDR1 reads DFQATT; CDR2 reads SNEGSKA (reference sequence). The CDR3 reads CSASDGVTYEQYF. In DNA, the CDR3 is TGCAGTGCTAGTGATGGGGTTACCTACGAGCAGTACTTC.

The V and J genes are TRBV27 and TRBJ2-3; 10 bases agree with TRBD1. V was clipped by 6 bases and J by 2 bases; unmatched bases: 8. Germline CDR1 is MNHEY and CDR2 is SMNVEV (reference sequence). This CDR3 is built from 16 residues. As DNA, the CDR3 is TGTGCCAGCAGCCTCGGGACAGGGGCCTACACAGATACGCAGTATTTT. Residues: CASSLGTGAYTDTQYF.

Points on this clonotype: This sequence may be a read error, since a much larger clone differs from it by one base. The rearrangement uses TRBV21-1 and TRBJ2-3; the D call of TRBD1 is as the table states it, not checked on the DNA. TRBV21-1 is reported as a pseudogene. CDR3 length equals 12 residues. The CDR3 is CLRGKFTDTRYF. In DNA form, the CDR3 reads TGTCTGAGGGGAAAGTTCACAGATACGCGGTATTTT.

This clonotype occurred a few times. This sequence joins TRBV28 and TRBJ1-5; D gene ambiguous. The germline gives CDR1 MDHEN, CDR2 SYDVKM. The CDR3 has 14 amino acids. Trimming shortened V by 10 bases and J by 12 bases, and 25 bases separated the two germline ends. Here the CDR3 DNA reads TGTGCCACTCAAATGAGTTCGAGCAATCGGCTCCAGCATTTT. Encoded protein: CATQMSSSNRLQHF. Based on the CDR3 plus reference TRBV28 and TRBJ1-5, the full variable domain is DVKVTQSSRYLVKRTGEKVFLECVQDMDHENMFWYRQDPGLGLRLIYFSYDVKMKEKGDIPEGYSVSREKKERFSLILESASTNQTSMYLCATQMSSSNRLQHFGDGTRLSIL.

This clonotype was seen many times. The V call is TRBV3-1, the J call TRBJ1-2; 7 bases map to TRBD1. Per the germline V gene, CDR1 is LGHDT and CDR2 is YNNKEL (reference sequence). The CDR3 runs to 14 residues. V was pared by 2 bases and J by 2 bases, with 2 bases of the junction left unmatched. The DNA for the CDR3 is TGTGCCAGCAGCCAAAAGACAGGGAACTATGGCTACACCTTC. It codes for CASSQKTGNYGYTF.

This clonotype showed up many times. J is TRBJ1-1 and V is TRBV6-2 or TRBV6-3; D unresolved. The V and J ends lost 4 bases and 1 base respectively, with 4 bases between them. CDR3 size: 12 residues. Per the germline V gene, CDR1 is MNHEY and CDR2 is SVGEGT. CDR3 residues: CASSWENTEAFF. DNA of the CDR3: TGTGCCAGCAGTTGGGAGAACACTGAAGCTTTCTTT.

This clonotype was recorded at least ten times. The V and J genes are TRBV4-1 and TRBJ1-1; 7 bases agree with TRBD1. Germline V gene sequence: CDR1 MGHRA, CDR2 YSYEKL. The V and J ends lost 3 bases and 6 bases, in that order; junction bases with no gene match: 4. The CDR3 is 13 amino acids. CDR3 in DNA: TGCGCCAGCAGCCACCCAGGGGGGGCTGAAGCTTTCTTT. As protein: CASSHPGGAEAFF.

This clonotype occurred many times. The chain joins TRBV19 to TRBJ1-5; a possible D gene is TRBD1 (5 bases). The CDR3 spans 15 residues. Trimming left V 2 bases short and J 5 bases short, with 13 bases between. Per germline, CDR1 LNHDA and CDR2 SQIVND (reference sequence). Written as DNA, the CDR3 is TGTGCCAGTAGTATACCGGGACCCCGATATCAGCCCCAGCATTTT. Translation: CASSIPGPRYQPQHF.

In this sample, this clonotype turned up many times. The chain uses TRBV9 and TRBJ2-3; 10 bases fit TRBD2. CDR1 is SGDLS, CDR2 YYNGEE, per germline. The V and J ends lost 1 base and 3 bases, in that order; junction bases with no gene match: 5. The CDR3 consists of 16 residues. CDR3 coding DNA: TGTGCCAGCAGCGTATGGGCTAGCGGGGGAACAGATACGCAGTATTTT. Translated: CASSVWASGGTDTQYF.

The V call is TRBV4-3, the J call TRBJ2-7; D may correspond to TRBD1 or TRBD2 (5 bases each). The CDR3 is 14 amino acids. Germline CDR1 and CDR2: LGHNA and YSLEER. V was shortened by 5 bases and J by 5 bases, with 16 bases between the two germline ends. For the CDR3, the DNA is TGCGCCAGCAGCTCCGGGGCAGGGAGTCACGAGCAGTACTTC. Amino acids: CASSSGAGSHEQYF.

This clonotype was observed many times. This chain uses TRBV30 with TRBJ2-3, with D possibly matching TRBD2 (5 bases). Between the trimmed V and J ends, which lost 0 bases and 4 bases, there was a span of 5 bases. Germline CDR1 reads GTSNPN; CDR2 reads SVGIG (reference sequence). CDR3 length equals 12 residues. CDR3 in amino acids: CAWSVLADTQYF. CDR3 coding DNA: TGTGCCTGGAGTGTACTAGCAGATACGCAGTATTTT.

V gene TRBV7-9 combines with J gene TRBJ2-7; either TRBD1 or TRBD2 may fit D (5 bases each). The CDR3 contains 15 residues. From germline, CDR1 is SEHNR and CDR2 FQNEAQ (reference sequence). V lost 5 bases to trimming and J lost 4 bases, with 18 bases between them. CDR3 sequence: CASSPRAGDVYEQYF. CDR3 DNA: TGTGCCAGCAGCCCACGTGCCGGGGACGTTTACGAGCAGTACTTC.

About this clonotype itself: The junction shows a germline mismatch at one end, possibly a read error. The chain is built from TRBV3-1 and TRBJ2-6, with D perhaps assigned TRBD1 or TRBD2 (5 bases each). The CDR3 covers 15 residues. Germline V lookup: CDR1 LGHDT, CDR2 YNNKEL (reference sequence). The CDR3 protein is CASSQGEDGANVPTF. The CDR3 nucleotides read TGTGCCAGCAGCCAAGGTGAAGACGGGGCCAACGTCCCGACTTTC.

This clonotype was seen at least ten times. The genes are TRBV12-3 or TRBV12-4 and TRBJ2-3; D unclear. The CDR3 contains 12 residues. With 5 bases removed from V and 6 bases from J, the gap between germline ends came to 9 bases. The CDR3 sequence: CASSALMDTQYF. In nucleotides, the CDR3 is TGTGCCAGCAGTGCCCTGATGGATACGCAGTATTTT.